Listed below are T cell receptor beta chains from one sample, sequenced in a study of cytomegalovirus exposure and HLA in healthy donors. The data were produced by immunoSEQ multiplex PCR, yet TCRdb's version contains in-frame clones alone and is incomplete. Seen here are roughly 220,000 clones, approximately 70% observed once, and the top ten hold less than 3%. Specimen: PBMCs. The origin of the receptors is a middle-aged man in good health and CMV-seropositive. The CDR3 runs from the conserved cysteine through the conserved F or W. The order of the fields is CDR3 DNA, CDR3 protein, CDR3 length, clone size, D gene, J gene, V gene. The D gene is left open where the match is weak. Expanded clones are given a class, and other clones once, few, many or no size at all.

CDR3 DNA: TGTGCCAGCAGGGCCGGGACTAGAGTGTACCAAGAGACCCAGTACTTC
CDR3 protein: CASRAGTRVYQETQYF
CDR3 length: 16
clone size: .
D gene: TRBD2
J gene: TRBJ2-5
V gene: TRBV2

CDR3 DNA: TGTGCCAGCAGCCCTGGGCCTAACTATGGCTACACCTTC
CDR3 protein: CASSPGPNYGYTF
CDR3 length: 13
clone size: .
D gene: .
J gene: TRBJ1-2
V gene: TRBV6-5

CDR3 DNA: TGTGCCAGCAGCTGGCACGGCGGGGCGGGCGGCTACACCTTC
CDR3 protein: CASSWHGGAGGYTF
CDR3 length: 14
clone size: .
D gene: .
J gene: TRBJ1-2
V gene: TRBV5-4

CDR3 DNA: TGTGCCAGCAGCCTAGGGACAGCGCCTCGAGAGGGCTACACCTTC
CDR3 protein: CASSLGTAPREGYTF
CDR3 length: 15
clone size: few
D gene: TRBD1
J gene: TRBJ1-2
V gene: TRBV2

CDR3 DNA: TGTGCCAGCAGTTACCGGGACAGGGGGAACTATGGCTACACCTTC
CDR3 protein: CASSYRDRGNYGYTF
CDR3 length: 15
clone size: .
D gene: TRBD1
J gene: TRBJ1-2
V gene: TRBV6-5

CDR3 DNA: TGTGCCAGCAGCGTAGGCAAAGGGGCCACCTACGAGCAGTACTTC
CDR3 protein: CASSVGKGATYEQYF
CDR3 length: 15
clone size: .
D gene: .
J gene: TRBJ2-7
V gene: TRBV7-6

CDR3 DNA: TGTGCCAGTAGTGACAGGGTTGGGGATACGCAGTATTTT
CDR3 protein: CASSDRVGDTQYF
CDR3 length: 13
clone size: .
D gene: TRBD1
J gene: TRBJ2-3
V gene: TRBV19

CDR3 DNA: TGTGCCAGTACCCTAAAACCGGGACAGGGGGCCTCACCCCTCCACTTT
CDR3 protein: CASTLKPGQGASPLHF
CDR3 length: 16
clone size: .
D gene: TRBD1
J gene: TRBJ1-6
V gene: TRBV19

CDR3 DNA: TGCAGCGTTAACTCGGGGACTGAAGCTTTCTTT
CDR3 protein: CSVNSGTEAFF
CDR3 length: 11
clone size: few
D gene: .
J gene: TRBJ1-1
V gene: TRBV29-1

CDR3 DNA: TGTGCCAGCAGCCTGGACAGGATGAACACTGAAGCTTTCTTT
CDR3 protein: CASSLDRMNTEAFF
CDR3 length: 14
clone size: .
D gene: TRBD1
J gene: TRBJ1-1
V gene: TRBV7-9

CDR3 DNA: TGTGCCAGCAGTTGGGGACAGGGGTTGAGTAATGAAAAACTGTTTTTT
CDR3 protein: CASSWGQGLSNEKLFF
CDR3 length: 16
clone size: .
D gene: TRBD1
J gene: TRBJ1-4
V gene: TRBV9

CDR3 DNA: TGTGCCAGCAGCTTAATGGCCCCTGGTGAGGGTCGTTGGGACAAAAACATTCAGTACTTC
CDR3 protein: CASSLMAPGEGRWDKNIQYF
CDR3 length: 20
clone size: .
D gene: .
J gene: TRBJ2-4
V gene: TRBV11-3

CDR3 DNA: TGTGCCAGCAGTTCCAGGACAGGGATCTTCTACACCTTC
CDR3 protein: CASSSRTGIFYTF
CDR3 length: 13
clone size: .
D gene: TRBD1
J gene: TRBJ1-2
V gene: TRBV6-6

CDR3 DNA: TGTGCCAGTAGTATCGGTAGCGTATTAACCTACGAGCAGTACTTC
CDR3 protein: CASSIGSVLTYEQYF
CDR3 length: 15
clone size: .
D gene: .
J gene: TRBJ2-7
V gene: TRBV19

CDR3 DNA: TGTGCCAGTAGTCAAGGACAGGGAAGGTCAGATACGCAGTATTTT
CDR3 protein: CASSQGQGRSDTQYF
CDR3 length: 15
clone size: .
D gene: TRBD1
J gene: TRBJ2-3
V gene: TRBV19

CDR3 DNA: TGTGCCAGCAGCCTACAAGTGGGGCCAGTGAGTGACCAGTACTTC
CDR3 protein: CASSLQVGPVSDQYF
CDR3 length: 15
clone size: .
D gene: .
J gene: TRBJ2-5
V gene: TRBV14

CDR3 DNA: TGTGCCAGCTCCACCCTCGGGGTAGGGACGAACACCGGGGAGCTGTTTTTT
CDR3 protein: CASSTLGVGTNTGELFF
CDR3 length: 17
clone size: few
D gene: .
J gene: TRBJ2-2
V gene: TRBV18

CDR3 DNA: TGCGCCAGCAGCCAAGTAGCGGGGGCATTTAGTTATACGCAGTATTTT
CDR3 protein: CASSQVAGAFSYTQYF
CDR3 length: 16
clone size: .
D gene: TRBD2
J gene: TRBJ2-3
V gene: TRBV4-3

CDR3 DNA: TGTGCCAGCAGCTTCCCAGGGGCCCACGAGCAGTACTTC
CDR3 protein: CASSFPGAHEQYF
CDR3 length: 13
clone size: .
D gene: .
J gene: TRBJ2-7
V gene: TRBV7-2

CDR3 DNA: TGTGCCAGCAGCGCCCCACCGGGGTACACGGGCTACACCTTC
CDR3 protein: CASSAPPGYTGYTF
CDR3 length: 14
clone size: .
D gene: .
J gene: TRBJ1-2
V gene: TRBV7-2

CDR3 DNA: TGTGCCAGCAGTTTAAGGGGGCGGGGAGCAGAGGACGGGGAGCTGTTTTTT
CDR3 protein: CASSLRGRGAEDGELFF
CDR3 length: 17
clone size: .
D gene: .
J gene: TRBJ2-2
V gene: TRBV28

CDR3 DNA: TGTGCCAGCAGTGAATATCCGGGAAAAGGAGGACTATTCTTC
CDR3 protein: CASSEYPGKGGLFF
CDR3 length: 14
clone size: few
D gene: .
J gene: TRBJ2-1
V gene: TRBV6-1

CDR3 DNA: TGTGCCACCAGCAGAGCCCGGGGATTAGGCAATGAGCAGTTCTTC
CDR3 protein: CATSRARGLGNEQFF
CDR3 length: 15
clone size: few
D gene: .
J gene: TRBJ2-1
V gene: TRBV15

CDR3 DNA: TGTGCCAGTAGTATAGACAATACAAGCAATCAGCCCCAGCATTTT
CDR3 protein: CASSIDNTSNQPQHF
CDR3 length: 15
clone size: .
D gene: .
J gene: TRBJ1-5
V gene: TRBV19